The T cell receptor (beta chain) under discussion was sequenced for a study of human T cells and chemical hapten exposure. Stated time point: patch test 1, 2 weeks after DPC sensitization. Sample treatment: therapeutic diphenylcyclopropenone sensitization with weekly scalp DPC. TCRdb passed the RACE reads through MiXCR, listing each CDR3 protein once. Among 74,000 or so distinct CDR3 sequences listed, 12% were seen once. The source material was whole blood, sampled in connection with sensitization to the hapten diphenylcyclopropenone (DPC). The sequence was obtained from a woman aged 55-69 years with alopecia areata. Some clones in this sample may be carry-over from other donors' samples.

The CDR3: CASSLFLPGEKLFF. In nucleotides, the CDR3 is TGTGCCAGCAGCTTATTTCTACCTGGTGAAAAACTGTTTTTT. This chain uses TRBV7-9 with TRBJ1-4; D gene uncertain. The CDR3 consists of 14 residues. Per the germline V gene, CDR1 is SEHNR and CDR2 is FQNEAQ (reference sequence). The V end lost 2 bases, the J end lost 7 bases, and 11 bases lay between the germline ends.